This TCR beta chain was obtained from a study of identical twins. The germline CDR1 and CDR2 sequences are DFQATT and SNEGSKA (reference sequence). V shed 1 base and J shed 10 bases, with 20 bases lying between them. This CDR3 comprises 16 residues. The study's findings and limits: With abundant cord blood beta clonotypes, insertions were fewer; memory repertoires showed no such pattern.

A universal primer site was added by template switching, and unique molecular identifiers were carried by the cDNA. TCRdb ran MiXCR on the 5' RACE reads and lists one entry per CDR3 protein. This table has nearly 900,000 distinct CDR3 sequences, about 12% appearing once. As regards this clonotype: Its cognate antigen is unknown.

All donors were healthy Caucasians. The same sample was also used in a study of yellow fever vaccine responses in identical twins.

Sequencing used PBMCs. This TCR derives from a woman under 30 in good health. This chain joins TRBV20-1 and TRBJ1-6, with unresolved D. CDR3: CSARVPMSGRYSPLHF. In nucleotides, the CDR3 is TGCAGTGCTAGAGTTCCTATGTCCGGGAGGTACTCACCCCTCCACTTT.